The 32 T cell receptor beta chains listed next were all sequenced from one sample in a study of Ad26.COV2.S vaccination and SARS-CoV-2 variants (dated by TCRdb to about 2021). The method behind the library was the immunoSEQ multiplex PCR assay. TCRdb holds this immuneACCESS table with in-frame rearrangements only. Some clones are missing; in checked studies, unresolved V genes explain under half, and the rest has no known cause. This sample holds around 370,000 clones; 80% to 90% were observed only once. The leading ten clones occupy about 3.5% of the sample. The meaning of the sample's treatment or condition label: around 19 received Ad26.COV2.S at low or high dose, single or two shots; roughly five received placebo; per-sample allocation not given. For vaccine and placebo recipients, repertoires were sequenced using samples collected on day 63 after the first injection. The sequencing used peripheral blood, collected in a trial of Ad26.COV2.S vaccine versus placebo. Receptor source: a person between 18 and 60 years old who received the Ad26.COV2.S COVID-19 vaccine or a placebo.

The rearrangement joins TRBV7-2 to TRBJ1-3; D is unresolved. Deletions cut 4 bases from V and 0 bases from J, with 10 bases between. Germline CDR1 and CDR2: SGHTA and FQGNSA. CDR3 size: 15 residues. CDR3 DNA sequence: TGTGCCAGCAGCTCAGCAGCGAGCTCTGGAAACACCATATATTTT. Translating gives CASSSAASSGNTIYF.

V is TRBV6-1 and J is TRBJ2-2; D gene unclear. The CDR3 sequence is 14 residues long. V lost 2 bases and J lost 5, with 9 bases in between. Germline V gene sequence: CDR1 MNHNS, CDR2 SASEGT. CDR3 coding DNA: TGTGCCAGCAGTGAAATAAGGCAGACCGGGGAGCTGTTTTTT. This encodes CASSEIRQTGELFF.

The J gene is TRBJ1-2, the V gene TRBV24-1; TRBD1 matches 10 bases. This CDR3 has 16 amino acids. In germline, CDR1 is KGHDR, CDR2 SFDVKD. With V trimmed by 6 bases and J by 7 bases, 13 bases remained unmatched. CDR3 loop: CATSSRPGTGVSGYTF. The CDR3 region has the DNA TGTGCCACCAGTAGCCGACCCGGGACAGGGGTATCTGGCTACACCTTC.

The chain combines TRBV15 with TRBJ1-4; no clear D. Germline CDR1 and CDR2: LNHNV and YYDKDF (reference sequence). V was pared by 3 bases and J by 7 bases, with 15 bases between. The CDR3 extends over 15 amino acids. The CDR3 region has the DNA TGTGCCACCAGCAGCTTGCCCGGTTTGGGTGAAAAACTGTTTTTT. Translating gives CATSSLPGLGEKLFF.

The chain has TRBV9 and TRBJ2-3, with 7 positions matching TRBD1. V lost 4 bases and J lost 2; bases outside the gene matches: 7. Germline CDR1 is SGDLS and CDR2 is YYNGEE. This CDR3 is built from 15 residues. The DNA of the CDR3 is TGTGCCAGCAGCATCCGGACAGGAAACACAGATACGCAGTATTTT. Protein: CASSIRTGNTDTQYF.

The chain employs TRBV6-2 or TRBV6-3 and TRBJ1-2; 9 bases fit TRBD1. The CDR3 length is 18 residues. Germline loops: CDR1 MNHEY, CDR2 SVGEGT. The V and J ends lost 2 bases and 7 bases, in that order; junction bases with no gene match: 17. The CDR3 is CASSYPLGRDREGSGYTF. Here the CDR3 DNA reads TGTGCCAGCAGTTACCCCCTCGGCCGGGACAGGGAAGGTAGTGGCTACACCTTC.

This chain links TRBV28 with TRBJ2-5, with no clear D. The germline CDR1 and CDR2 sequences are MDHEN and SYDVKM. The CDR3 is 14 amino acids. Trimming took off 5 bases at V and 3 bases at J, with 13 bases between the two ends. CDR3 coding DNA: TGTGCCAGCAGTCCACAAGGGTTGGAAGAGACCCAGTACTTC. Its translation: CASSPQGLEETQYF.

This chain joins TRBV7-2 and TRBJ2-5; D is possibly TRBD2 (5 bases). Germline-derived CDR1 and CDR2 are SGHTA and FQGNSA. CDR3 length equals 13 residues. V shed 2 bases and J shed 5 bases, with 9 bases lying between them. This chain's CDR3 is CASSLNRRETQYF. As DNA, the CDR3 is TGTGCCAGCAGCTTAAATAGGAGGGAGACCCAGTACTTC.

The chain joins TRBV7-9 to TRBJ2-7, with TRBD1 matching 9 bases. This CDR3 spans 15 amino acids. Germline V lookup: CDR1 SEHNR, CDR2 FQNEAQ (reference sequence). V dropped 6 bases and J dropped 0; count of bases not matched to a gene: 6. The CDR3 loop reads CASRKGQGHSYEQYF. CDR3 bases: TGTGCCAGCAGGAAGGGACAGGGCCACTCCTACGAGCAGTACTTC.

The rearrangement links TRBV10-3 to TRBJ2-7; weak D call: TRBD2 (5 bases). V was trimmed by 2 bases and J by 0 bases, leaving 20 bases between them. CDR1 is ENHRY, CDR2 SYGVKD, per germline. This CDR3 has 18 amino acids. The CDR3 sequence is CAISERGSNSVGSYEQYF. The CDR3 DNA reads TGTGCCATCAGTGAGAGAGGGAGTAACTCCGTAGGCTCCTACGAGCAGTACTTC.

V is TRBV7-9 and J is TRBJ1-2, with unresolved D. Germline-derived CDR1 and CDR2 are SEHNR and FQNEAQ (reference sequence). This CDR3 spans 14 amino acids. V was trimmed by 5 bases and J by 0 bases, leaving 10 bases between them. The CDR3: CASSVAGPNYGYTF. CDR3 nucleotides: TGTGCCAGCAGCGTCGCGGGCCCTAACTATGGCTACACCTTC.

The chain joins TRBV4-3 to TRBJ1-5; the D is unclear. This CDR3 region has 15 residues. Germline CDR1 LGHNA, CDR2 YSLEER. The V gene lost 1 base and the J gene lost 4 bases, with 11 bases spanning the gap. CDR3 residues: CASSQGLDRNQPQHF. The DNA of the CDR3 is TGCGCCAGCAGCCAAGGATTGGACCGTAATCAGCCCCAGCATTTT.

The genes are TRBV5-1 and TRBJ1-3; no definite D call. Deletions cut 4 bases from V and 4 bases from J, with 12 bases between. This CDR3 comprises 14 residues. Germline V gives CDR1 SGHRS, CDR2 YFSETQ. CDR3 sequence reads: CASSPDLSGNTIYF. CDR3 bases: TGCGCCAGCAGCCCGGACCTTTCGGGAAACACCATATATTTT.

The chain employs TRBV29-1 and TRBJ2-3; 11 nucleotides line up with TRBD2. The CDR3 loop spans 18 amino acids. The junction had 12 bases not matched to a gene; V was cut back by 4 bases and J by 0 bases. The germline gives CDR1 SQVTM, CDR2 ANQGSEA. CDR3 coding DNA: TGCAGCGTTGGGTTTAGGGCTAGCGGGAGGACTAGCACAGATACGCAGTATTTT. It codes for CSVGFRASGRTSTDTQYF.

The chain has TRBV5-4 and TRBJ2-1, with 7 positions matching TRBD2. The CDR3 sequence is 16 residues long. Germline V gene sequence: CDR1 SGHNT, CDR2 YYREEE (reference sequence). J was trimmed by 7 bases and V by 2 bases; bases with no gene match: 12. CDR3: CASSLGERGLYNEQFF. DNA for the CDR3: TGTGCCAGCAGCTTAGGGGAGCGGGGCCTTTATAATGAGCAGTTCTTC.

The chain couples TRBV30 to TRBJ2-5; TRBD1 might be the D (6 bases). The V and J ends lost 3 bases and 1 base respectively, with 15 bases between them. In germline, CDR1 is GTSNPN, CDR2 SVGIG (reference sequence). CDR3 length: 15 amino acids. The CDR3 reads CAWSPGQGRQETQYF. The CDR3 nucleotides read TGTGCCTGGAGCCCCGGGCAGGGGCGCCAAGAGACCCAGTACTTC.

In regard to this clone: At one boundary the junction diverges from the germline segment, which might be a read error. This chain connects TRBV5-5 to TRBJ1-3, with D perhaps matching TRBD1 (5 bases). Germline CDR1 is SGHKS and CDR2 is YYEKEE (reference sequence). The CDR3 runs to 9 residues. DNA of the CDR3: TGTGCCAGCAGCTGGGACGCACGCTTT. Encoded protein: CASSWDARF. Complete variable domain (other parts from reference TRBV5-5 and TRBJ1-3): DAGVTQSPTHLIKTRGQQVTLRCSPISGHKSVSWYQQVLGQGPQFIFQYYEKEERGRGNFPDRFSARQFPNYSSELNVNALLLGDSALYLCASSWDARFGEGSWLTVV.

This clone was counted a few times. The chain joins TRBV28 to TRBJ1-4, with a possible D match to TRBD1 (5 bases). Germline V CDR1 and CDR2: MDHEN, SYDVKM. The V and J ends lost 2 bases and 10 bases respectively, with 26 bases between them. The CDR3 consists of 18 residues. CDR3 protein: CASSLLFVQYEEGRKLFF. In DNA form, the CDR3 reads TGTGCCAGCAGTTTACTTTTCGTCCAATACGAGGAGGGGCGAAAACTGTTTTTT.

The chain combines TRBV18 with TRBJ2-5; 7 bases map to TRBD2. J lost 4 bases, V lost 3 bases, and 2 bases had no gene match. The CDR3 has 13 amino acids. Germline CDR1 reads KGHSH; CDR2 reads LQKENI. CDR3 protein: CASSPTSTETQYF. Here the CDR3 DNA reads TGTGCCAGCTCACCGACTAGCACAGAGACCCAGTACTTC.

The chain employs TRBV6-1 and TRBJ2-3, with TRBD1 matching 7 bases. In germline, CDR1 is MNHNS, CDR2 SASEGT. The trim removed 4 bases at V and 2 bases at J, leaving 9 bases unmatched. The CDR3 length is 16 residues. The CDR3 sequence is CASSGSNRGLTDTQYF. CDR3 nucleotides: TGTGCCAGCAGTGGATCAAACAGGGGTCTCACAGATACGCAGTATTTT.

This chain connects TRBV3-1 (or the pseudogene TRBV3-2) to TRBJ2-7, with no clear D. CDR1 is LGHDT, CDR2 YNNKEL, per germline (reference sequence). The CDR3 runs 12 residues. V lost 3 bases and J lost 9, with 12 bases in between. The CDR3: CASSHLRDVQYF. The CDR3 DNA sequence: TGTGCCAGCAGCCACCTTAGGGATGTGCAGTACTTC.

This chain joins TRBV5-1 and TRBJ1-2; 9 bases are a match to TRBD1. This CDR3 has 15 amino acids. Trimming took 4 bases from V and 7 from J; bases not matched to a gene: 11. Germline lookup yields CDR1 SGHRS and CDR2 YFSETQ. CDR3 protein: CASSKPGQGISGYTF. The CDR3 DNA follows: TGCGCCAGCAGCAAACCGGGACAGGGTATAAGTGGCTACACCTTC.

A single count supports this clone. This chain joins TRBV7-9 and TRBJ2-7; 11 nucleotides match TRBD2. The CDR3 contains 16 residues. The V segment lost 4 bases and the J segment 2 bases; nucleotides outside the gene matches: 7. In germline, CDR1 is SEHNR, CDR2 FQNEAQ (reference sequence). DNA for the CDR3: TGTGCCAGCAGCTCCGGACTAGCGGGCCCCGCCTACGAGCAGTACTTC. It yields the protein CASSSGLAGPAYEQYF.

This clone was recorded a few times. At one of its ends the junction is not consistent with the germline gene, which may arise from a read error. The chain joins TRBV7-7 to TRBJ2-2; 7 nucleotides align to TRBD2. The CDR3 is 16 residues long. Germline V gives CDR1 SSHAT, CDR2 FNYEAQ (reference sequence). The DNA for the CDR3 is TGTGCTAGCAGCTTAGGTGGCGGGGGGAACACCGGGGAGCTGTTTTTT. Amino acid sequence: CASSLGGGGNTGELFF. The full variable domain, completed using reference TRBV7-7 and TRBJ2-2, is GAGVSQSPRYKVTKRGQDVTLRCDPISSHATLYWYQQALGQGPEFLTYFNYEAQPDKSGLPSDRFSAERPEGSISTLTIQRTEQRDSAMYRCASSLGGGGNTGELFFGEGSRLTVL.

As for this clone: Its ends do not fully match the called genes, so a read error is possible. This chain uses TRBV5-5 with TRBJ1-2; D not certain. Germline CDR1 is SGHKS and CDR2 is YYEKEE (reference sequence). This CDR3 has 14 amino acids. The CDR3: CASSQGSDIWLLAF. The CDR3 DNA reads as TGTGCCAGCAGCCAAGGGAGTGATATATGGCTGTTGGCCTTC.

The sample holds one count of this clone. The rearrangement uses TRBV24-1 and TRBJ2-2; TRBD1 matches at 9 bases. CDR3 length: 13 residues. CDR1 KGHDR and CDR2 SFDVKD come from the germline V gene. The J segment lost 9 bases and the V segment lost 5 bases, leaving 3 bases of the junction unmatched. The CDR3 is CATSGQGVRELFF. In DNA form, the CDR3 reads TGTGCCACCAGTGGACAGGGGGTTAGGGAGCTGTTTTTT.

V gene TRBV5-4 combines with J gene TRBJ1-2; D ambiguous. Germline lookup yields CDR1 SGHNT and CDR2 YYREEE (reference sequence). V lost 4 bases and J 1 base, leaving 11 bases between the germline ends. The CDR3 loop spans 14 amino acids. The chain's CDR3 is CASSPLAVNYGYTF. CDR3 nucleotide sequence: TGTGCCAGCAGCCCCCTGGCAGTTAACTATGGCTACACCTTC.

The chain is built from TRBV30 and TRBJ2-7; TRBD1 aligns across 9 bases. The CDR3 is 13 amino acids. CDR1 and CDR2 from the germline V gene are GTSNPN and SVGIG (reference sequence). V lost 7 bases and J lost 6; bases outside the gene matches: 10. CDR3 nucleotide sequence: TGTGCCTTGGACAGGGGACTAATCCGCGAGCAGTACTTC. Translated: CALDRGLIREQYF.

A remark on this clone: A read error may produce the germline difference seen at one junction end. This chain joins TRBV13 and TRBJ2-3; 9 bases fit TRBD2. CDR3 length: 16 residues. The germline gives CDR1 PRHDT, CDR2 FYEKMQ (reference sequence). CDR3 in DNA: TGTGCCAGCAGATTAGCGGGGGCCGTGAGCACAGATACGCAGTATTTT. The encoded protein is CASRLAGAVSTDTQYF. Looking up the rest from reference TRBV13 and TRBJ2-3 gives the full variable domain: AAGVIQSPRHLIKEKRETATLKCYPIPRHDTVYWYQQGPGQDPQFLISFYEKMQSDKGSIPDRFSAQQFSDYHSELNMSSLELGDSALYFCASRLAGAVSTDTQYFGPGTRLTVL.

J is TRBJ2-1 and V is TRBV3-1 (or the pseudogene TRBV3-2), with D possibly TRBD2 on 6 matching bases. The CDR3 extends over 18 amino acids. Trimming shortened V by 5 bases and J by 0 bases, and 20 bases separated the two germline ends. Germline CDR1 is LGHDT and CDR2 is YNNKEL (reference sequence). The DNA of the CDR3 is TGTGCCAGCAGCTCCCTCTCGGGCGGGGTGAGCTCCTACAATGAGCAGTTCTTC. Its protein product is CASSSLSGGVSSYNEQFF.

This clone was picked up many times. In DNA form, the CDR3 reads TGTGCCAGCAGCTTGGGGCTATTCAATGAGCAGTTCTTC. Translated, it gives CASSLGLFNEQFF. The chain has TRBV5-6 and TRBJ2-1; D unclear. The CDR3 runs 13 residues. Deletions cut 0 bases from V and 6 bases from J, with 7 bases between. CDR1 SGHDT and CDR2 YYEEEE come from the germline V gene.

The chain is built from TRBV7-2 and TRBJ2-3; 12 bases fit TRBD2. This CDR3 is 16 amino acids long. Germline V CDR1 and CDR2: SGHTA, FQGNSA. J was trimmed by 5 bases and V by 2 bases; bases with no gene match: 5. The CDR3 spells CASSLLAGGPKDTQYF. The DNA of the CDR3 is TGTGCCAGCAGCTTACTAGCGGGGGGGCCGAAAGATACGCAGTATTTT. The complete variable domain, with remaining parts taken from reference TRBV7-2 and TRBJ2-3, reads GAGVSQSPSNKVTEKGKDVELRCDPISGHTALYWYRQSLGQGLEFLIYFQGNSAPDKSGLPSDRFSAERTGGSVSTLTIQRTQQEDSAVYLCASSLLAGGPKDTQYFGPGTRLTVL.